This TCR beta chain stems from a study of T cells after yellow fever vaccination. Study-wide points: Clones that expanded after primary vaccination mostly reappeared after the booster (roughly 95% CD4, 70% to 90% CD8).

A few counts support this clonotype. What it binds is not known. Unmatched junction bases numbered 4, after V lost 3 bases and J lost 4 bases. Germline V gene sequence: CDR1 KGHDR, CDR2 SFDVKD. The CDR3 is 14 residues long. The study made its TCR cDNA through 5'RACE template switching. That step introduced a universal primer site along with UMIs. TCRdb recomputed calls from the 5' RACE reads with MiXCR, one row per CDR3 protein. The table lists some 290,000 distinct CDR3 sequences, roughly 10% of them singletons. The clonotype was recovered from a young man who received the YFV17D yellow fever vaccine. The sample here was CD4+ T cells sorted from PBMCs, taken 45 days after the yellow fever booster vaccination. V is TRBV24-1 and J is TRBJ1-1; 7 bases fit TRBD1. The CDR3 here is CATSDDRVGTEAFF. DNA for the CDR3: TGTGCCACCAGTGATGACAGGGTGGGCACTGAAGCTTTCTTT.